This entry lists 8 T cell receptor beta chains sequenced from one sample in a study of cytomegalovirus exposure and HLA in healthy donors. The method was immunoSEQ multiplex PCR; TCRdb's version includes in-frame clones alone and lacks a portion of them. The sample lists under 75,000 clones, just under 85% occurring once. The source material was PBMCs. Source of these receptors: a man aged 25-45 years in good health and CMV-seronegative.

The chain combines TRBV4-3 with TRBJ2-3, with D tentatively TRBD2 (5 bases). This CDR3 spans 15 amino acids. Germline V gene sequence: CDR1 LGHNA, CDR2 YSLEER. Trimming removed 0 bases at V and 6 bases at J, with 13 bases between. The CDR3 here is CASSQEIGSADTQYF. The CDR3 DNA follows: TGCGCCAGCAGCCAAGAAATTGGTAGCGCTGATACGCAGTATTTT.

The chain carries TRBV19 and TRBJ1-1, with D tentatively TRBD1 (5 bases). Trimming cost V 3 bases and J 6 bases, with 11 bases left between them. CDR3 size: 13 residues. In germline, CDR1 is LNHDA, CDR2 SQIVND (reference sequence). The CDR3 protein is CASSILDNPEAFF. CDR3 nucleotides: TGTGCCAGTAGTATCTTGGACAACCCTGAAGCTTTCTTT. Variable domain in full (rest from reference TRBV19 and TRBJ1-1): DGGITQSPKYLFRKEGQNVTLSCEQNLNHDAMYWYRQDPGQGLRLIYYSQIVNDFQKGDIAEGYSVSREKKESFPLTVTSAQKNPTAFYLCASSILDNPEAFFGQGTRLTVV.

J is TRBJ1-1 and V is TRBV5-6, with D unclear. The V gene lost 6 bases and the J gene lost 1 base, with 13 bases spanning the gap. The CDR3 has 14 residues. Germline assignment: CDR1 SGHDT and CDR2 YYEEEE. Here the CDR3 DNA reads TGTGCCAGCACCAGGAGGAGAGGGAACACTGAAGCTTTCTTT. Translated: CASTRRRGNTEAFF. The complete variable domain, with remaining parts taken from reference TRBV5-6 and TRBJ1-1, reads DAGVTQSPTHLIKTRGQQVTLRCSPKSGHDTVSWYQQALGQGPQFIFQYYEEEERQRGNFPDRFSGHQFPNYSSELNVNALLLGDSALYLCASTRRRGNTEAFFGQGTRLTVV.

This chain links TRBV6-1 with TRBJ2-7, with TRBD1 identical over 10 bases. From germline, CDR1 is MNHNS and CDR2 SASEGT. V trimming: 6 bases; J trimming: 5 bases; junction bases outside the gene matches: 4. The length of the CDR3 is 13 residues. The CDR3 sequence: CASRRQGAHEQYV. CDR3 nucleotide sequence: TGTGCCAGCAGGCGACAGGGGGCCCACGAGCAGTACGTC.

The chain links TRBV19 to TRBJ1-5; unclear D gene. Between the trimmed V and J ends, which lost 7 bases and 0 bases, there was a span of 16 bases. The CDR3 is 16 amino acids. CDR1 is LNHDA and CDR2 is SQIVND in the germline V gene (reference sequence). CDR3 DNA sequence: TGTGCCAGTAAAGACTGGGAGTTTAATAGCAATCAGCCCCAGCATTTT. Its translation: CASKDWEFNSNQPQHF.

The rearrangement links TRBV6-4 to TRBJ1-1; weak D call: TRBD1 (6 bases). The germline V and J ends were trimmed by 5 bases and 6 bases, with 13 bases remaining between them. Germline V lookup: CDR1 MRHNA, CDR2 SNTAGT. The length of the CDR3 is 13 residues. The CDR3 DNA sequence: TGTGCCAGCAGTTCACAGGGAGGGGCTGAAGCTTTCTTT. Protein product: CASSSQGGAEAFF.

This clone is a singleton in its sample. This rearrangement joins TRBV5-4 to TRBJ1-2; D not certain. V dropped 0 bases and J dropped 7 bases, with 19 bases sitting between them. Per the germline V gene, CDR1 is SGHNT and CDR2 is YYREEE (reference sequence). There are 16 residues in the CDR3. For the CDR3, the DNA is TGTGCCAGCAGCTTGGCATCAGGTCTTAGACGGCGTGGCTACACCTTC. It translates to CASSLASGLRRRGYTF.

V gene TRBV7-2 combines with J gene TRBJ2-7, with D uncertain. Germline V gene lookup returns CDR1 SGHTA and CDR2 FQGNSA. Trimming took off 5 bases at V and 1 base at J, with 15 bases between the two ends. The CDR3 extends over 15 amino acids. CDR3 sequence (DNA): TGTGCCAGCAGCCTCCAAGACGGGTTGTCCTACGAGCAGTACTTC. This translates into CASSLQDGLSYEQYF.